This T cell receptor (beta chain) is from a study of shared clonotypes between healthy human individuals. Study-level information: A couple of female and three male donors aged 18 to 49 were enrolled.

Comment on this clone: Antigen: not known.

Trimming cost V 5 bases and J 8 bases, with 13 bases left between them. CDR1 and CDR2 from the germline V gene are MNHEY and SMNVEV (reference sequence). The CDR3 loop spans 14 amino acids. Findings and caveats of the study: Researchers sampled only blood; tissue repertoires likely differ.

Data came from immunoSEQ multiplex PCR; TCRdb stores just in-frame clones and leaves some out. The data show 600,000 to 750,000 clones, with 72% seen just once and approximately 1.7% held by the top ten. The origin of this receptor is a young woman in good health. V is TRBV27 and J is TRBJ1-6; D is unclear. The sequencing sample was made of memory CD4+ T cells sorted from blood. This sample's subset: CD45RA-negative fraction. CDR3 sequence (DNA): TGTGCCAGCAGTCGATTGGGATTGGATTCACCCCTCCACTTT. Protein: CASSRLGLDSPLHF.